This T cell receptor beta chain was sequenced for a study of beta chain features in type 1 diabetes. Study results and limitations: Shorter TCRB CDR3s, moderately but significantly so, marked every one of the four CD4+ subsets in Type 1 diabetes patients. The analysis here could not establish whether HLA type shapes TCRB rearrangement. PCR could preferentially amplify shorter templates, alike in patients and controls.

For this clone: Its antigen is as yet unknown.

Every isolated RNA sample was fully reverse transcribed, so sequencing captured expressed TCRB transcripts. The average output of naive, central memory and regulatory T cell samples was 3.6 million or so reads. This table comes from immunoSEQ multiplex PCR, and its TCRdb copy is limited to in-frame clones, with some not included. The table records roughly 450,000 clones, about an eighth of them present only once. What was sequenced was naive CD4+ T cells from blood. This clonotype was obtained from a woman aged 18-29 years in good health.

The CDR3 sequence is CAWSGPKRSWQNYGYTF. The DNA for the CDR3 is TGTGCCTGGAGTGGGCCGAAAAGAAGCTGGCAGAATTATGGCTACACCTTC. J is TRBJ1-2 and V is TRBV30, with unresolved D. Germline lookup yields CDR1 GTSNPN and CDR2 SVGIG (reference sequence). Trimming took 1 base from V and 5 from J, leaving 23 bases between them. The CDR3 extends over 17 amino acids.